What follows are 15 T cell receptor beta chains derived from one specimen sequenced in a study of T cell changes during pregnancy in multiple sclerosis (dated by TCRdb to the late 2010s). Libraries were prepared through the immunoSEQ multiplex PCR assay. Held by TCRdb, this immuneACCESS table contains in-frame sequences only and omits some clones. Under half of the omission traces to an unresolved V gene where checked; the cause of the rest is unknown. Across this sample there are roughly 110,000 clones, with 92% seen only once. About 0.78% of the sample belongs to the ten largest clones. The sequencing used peripheral blood, collected in the third trimester of pregnancy. The receptor source for this set is a female donor in good health, enrolled as a control in a pregnancy study.

This chain uses TRBV21-1 with TRBJ1-1; the D call in the table, TRBD1, was not verified against the DNA. TRBV21-1 is a documented pseudogene. This CDR3 spans 14 amino acids. CDR3 amino acids: CASSKEGARTEAFF. The CDR3 bases are TGTGCCAGCAGCAAAGAGGGGGCGCGGACTGAAGCTTTCTTT.

The V call is TRBV7-2, the J call TRBJ2-1, with 10 nucleotides matching TRBD2. V lost 0 bases to trimming and J lost 10 bases; unmatched junction nucleotides: 9. The CDR3 length is 16 residues. Germline loops: CDR1 SGHTA, CDR2 FQGNSA. The CDR3 nucleotides are TGTGCCAGCAGCTTAGCGCTAAGCGGGGGGGCAGTGGAGCAGTTCTTC. This gives the protein CASSLALSGGAVEQFF.

This sequence joins TRBV4-1 and TRBJ1-2; TRBD1 agrees at 7 bases. In germline, CDR1 is MGHRA, CDR2 YSYEKL. J was trimmed by 3 bases and V by 0 bases; bases with no gene match: 4. The CDR3 runs 15 residues. The CDR3 is CASSQEPTGDYGYTF. The CDR3 DNA follows: TGCGCCAGCAGCCAAGAGCCCACAGGGGACTATGGCTACACCTTC.

V gene TRBV7-2 combines with J gene TRBJ2-1; TRBD2 matches at 16 bases. The CDR3 is made up of 18 amino acids. Trimming at V came to 0 bases and at J to 5 bases, leaving 4 bases not matched to a gene. Germline CDR1 is SGHTA and CDR2 is FQGNSA. The CDR3 sequence: CASSLATGLAGGNNEQFF. The CDR3 region has the DNA TGTGCCAGCAGCTTAGCTACGGGACTAGCGGGGGGGAACAATGAGCAGTTCTTC. The full variable domain, completed using reference TRBV7-2 and TRBJ2-1, is GAGVSQSPSNKVTEKGKDVELRCDPISGHTALYWYRQSLGQGLEFLIYFQGNSAPDKSGLPSDRFSAERTGGSVSTLTIQRTQQEDSAVYLCASSLATGLAGGNNEQFFGPGTRLTVL.

This chain connects TRBV6-6 to TRBJ1-6; 7 bases align to TRBD1. The length of the CDR3 is 15 residues. After removal of 6 bases from V and 8 bases from J, the junction contained 10 bases not matched to a gene. CDR1 and CDR2 (germline): MNHNY, SVGAGI (reference sequence). The CDR3 sequence: CASRNPGGSYSPLHF. Here the CDR3 DNA reads TGTGCCAGCAGAAACCCAGGGGGTAGTTATTCACCCCTCCACTTT.

In its sample, this clone was seen once. The chain recombines TRBV7-9 with TRBJ2-2; D perhaps matches TRBD1 (5 bases). Trimming took off 2 bases at V and 3 bases at J, with 13 bases between the two ends. The CDR3 totals 16 residues. The germline V gene encodes CDR1 SEHNR and CDR2 FQNEAQ (reference sequence). The CDR3 spells CASSLWGREDTGELFF. The CDR3 region has the DNA TGTGCCAGCAGCTTATGGGGCAGGGAAGACACCGGGGAGCTGTTTTTT.

The V and J genes are TRBV30 and TRBJ1-2; 7 nucleotides match TRBD1. The CDR3 runs to 13 residues. Germline V CDR1 and CDR2: GTSNPN, SVGIG (reference sequence). V dropped 7 bases and J dropped 8; count of bases not matched to a gene: 13. Here the CDR3 reads CAYPTGRIRGYTF. The CDR3 DNA reads TGTGCCTACCCGACAGGGCGGATACGAGGCTACACCTTC.

J is TRBJ1-2 and V is TRBV7-8; the match to TRBD1 covers 8 bases. CDR3 length equals 18 residues. Trimming at V came to 2 bases and at J to 0 bases, leaving 11 bases not matched to a gene. Per the germline V gene, CDR1 is SGHVS and CDR2 is FQNEAQ. CDR3 region: CASSLLTQTGGSNYGYTF. The CDR3 DNA reads TGTGCCAGCAGCTTATTGACTCAAACAGGGGGTTCTAACTATGGCTACACCTTC.

This rearrangement joins TRBV19 to TRBJ2-7; D gene unclear. Trimming cost V 0 bases and J 6 bases, with 9 bases left between them. Per the germline V gene, CDR1 is LNHDA and CDR2 is SQIVND (reference sequence). The CDR3 consists of 13 residues. CDR3 bases: TGTGCCAGTAGTATAGATCACGGGTTCGAGCAGTACTTC. This codes for CASSIDHGFEQYF.

The V and J genes are TRBV9 and TRBJ2-1; no definite D call. The CDR3 is 16 amino acids. Germline CDR1 and CDR2: SGDLS and YYNGEE. V was shortened by 0 bases and J by 4 bases, with 14 bases between the two germline ends. The CDR3 sequence is CASSVDSRQPYNEQFF. CDR3 sequence (DNA): TGTGCCAGCAGCGTAGACTCCCGACAACCATACAATGAGCAGTTCTTC.

The rearrangement uses TRBV30 and TRBJ1-1; D possibly corresponds to TRBD1 (5 bases). Germline-derived CDR1 and CDR2 are GTSNPN and SVGIG (reference sequence). Trimming pared 1 base from V and 4 bases from J, leaving 13 bases between. The CDR3 loop spans 14 amino acids. In DNA, the CDR3 is TGTGCCTGGAGTGGGACAAGGGGATTCACTGAAGCTTTCTTT. Encoded protein: CAWSGTRGFTEAFF.

This chain joins TRBV30 and TRBJ1-1, with no clear D. The V gene's germline CDR1 is GTSNPN and CDR2 SVGIG (reference sequence). V was cut by 6 bases and J by 0 bases, with 8 bases left in between. This CDR3 is built from 12 residues. The chain's CDR3 is CACNLMNTEAFF. The CDR3 nucleotides read TGTGCCTGCAACTTAATGAACACTGAAGCTTTCTTT.

The chain joins TRBV5-6 to TRBJ1-1, with D possibly being TRBD1 (6 bases). The CDR3 contains 13 residues. CDR1 and CDR2 (germline): SGHDT, YYEEEE. Trimming pared 6 bases from V and 8 bases from J, leaving 17 bases between. Here the CDR3 reads CASTLIGGTEAFF. The CDR3 bases are TGTGCCAGCACCCTAATAGGGGGTACCGAAGCTTTCTTT.

V gene TRBV7-6 combines with J gene TRBJ1-3; TRBD1 matches at 8 bases. The trim removed 5 bases at V and 0 bases at J, leaving 3 bases unmatched. Germline V gene sequence: CDR1 SGHVS, CDR2 FNYEAQ. This CDR3 region has 15 residues. CDR3 nucleotide sequence: TGTGCCAGCAGCCAGGGGGCATCCTCTGGAAACACCATATATTTT. Protein: CASSQGASSGNTIYF.

J is TRBJ1-2 and V is TRBV27; no clear D gene. The germline gives CDR1 MNHEY, CDR2 SMNVEV (reference sequence). The CDR3 is made up of 12 amino acids. V was cut by 6 bases and J by 7 bases, with 12 bases left in between. The CDR3 loop reads CASREGAFGYTF. The CDR3 nucleotides read TGTGCCAGCAGGGAGGGCGCCTTTGGCTACACCTTC.